Sequencing of this TCR beta chain was carried out in a study of blood T cells in healthy people across ages. A second PCR, run for roughly 6 to 11 cycles, used a sample-barcoded 5' primer plus a J-beta primer mix. TCRdb re-called the 5' RACE reads with MiXCR, one entry per CDR3 protein. The sample holds under 1,000,000 distinct CDR3 sequences, 35% to 50% seen once. This clonotype has a handful of counts. Germline V gene sequence: CDR1 SGHRS, CDR2 YFSETQ. The CDR3 covers 14 residues. V lost 4 bases to trimming and J lost 5 bases, with 15 bases between them. This sequence joins TRBV5-1 and TRBJ1-1, with D possibly matching TRBD1 (6 bases). Sequences were obtained from blood. The origin of this receptor is a man older than 75 in good health. The chain's CDR3 is CASSGGTSRTEAFF. Written as DNA, the CDR3 is TGCGCCAGCAGCGGGGGGACATCCAGGACTGAAGCTTTCTTT.